This entry features one T cell receptor beta chain sequence. Its target is not known. This sequence may be a read error, since a much larger clone differs from it by one base. The source of the sample is a study of metastatic and nonmetastatic thyroid tumors. Study-wide background: Thyroid patients, malignant and benign, had repertoires compared across blood and tumor or nodule tissue. Study observations and caveats: TCR beta diversity was reportedly significantly higher in malignant thyroid tumors than benign nodules, in blood and tumor.

Every patient was untreated before thyroid surgery. As originally analysed: Variation in CDR3 across clinicopathological groups served as the basis for constructing a distant-metastasis classifier in papillary thyroid cancer. TCRdb re-analyzed the PCR reads through MiXCR. These V and J calls originate from TCRdb's pipeline instead of the authors' own analysis. This table has 39,000 or so clones, roughly 19% appearing once. In germline, CDR1 is MGHRA, CDR2 YSYEKL. The CDR3 length is 13 residues. The genes are TRBV4-1 and TRBJ2-5, with D unclear. What was sequenced was blood. The TCR was taken from a female donor with papillary thyroid cancer or a benign thyroid nodule (not recorded which). Some clones in this sample may be carry-over from other donors' samples. CDR3 region: CAISRRFQETQYF. For the CDR3, the DNA is TGCGCCATCAGCCGCCGATTCCAAGAGACCCAGTACTTC.